This TCR beta chain was found in a study of CD8 T cells in Susac syndrome. J gave up 2 bases and V 1 base, and 7 bases lay outside the gene matches. The V gene's germline CDR1 is KGHSH and CDR2 LQKENI. This CDR3 has 16 amino acids. The RNA, roughly 0.45 to 1 ug, was put through reverse transcription using random hexamers. TCRdb independently ran MiXCR on the immunoSEQ multiplex PCR reads; one entry per CDR3 protein. The sample holds hundreds of thousands of distinct CDR3 sequences; 70% to 90% are singletons and the top ten take around 0.22%. The genes are TRBV18 and TRBJ2-7, with 8 nucleotides matching TRBD2. Sequenced: CD8+ T cells from PBMCs. The clonotype comes from a human donor with multiple sclerosis. This CDR3 is CASSPLNSGRPYEQYF. DNA of the CDR3: TGTGCCAGCTCACCACTGAACAGCGGGAGACCCTACGAGCAGTACTTC.